The 28 T cell receptor beta chains listed next were all sequenced from one sample in a study of T cells in Graves' hyperthyroidism and ophthalmopathy. TCR beta CDR3 regions were amplified from RNA transcripts. An initial round of RT-PCR targeting the TCR CDR3 relied on the HTBI primer set. One entry per CDR3 protein, called by TCRdb with MiXCR from the multiplex PCR reads. The data show approximately 690,000 distinct CDR3 sequences, about 14% seen once. The sequenced material came from blood. These receptors all stem from a woman in her forties or fifties with Graves' ophthalmopathy.

The rearrangement links TRBV6-1 to TRBJ2-5, with D tentatively TRBD1 or TRBD2 (5 bases each). V dropped 4 bases and J dropped 10 bases, with 19 bases sitting between them. Germline V CDR1 and CDR2: MNHNS, SASEGT. The CDR3 totals 14 residues. CDR3 sequence: CASSATWDGVGQYF. The CDR3 DNA sequence: TGTGCCAGCAGTGCCACCTGGGACGGAGTAGGCCAGTACTTC.

This clonotype was seen many times. The V and J genes are TRBV6-1 and TRBJ1-6; D unresolved. Trimming pared 6 bases from V and 8 bases from J, leaving 20 bases between. Germline V lookup: CDR1 MNHNS, CDR2 SASEGT. The CDR3 length is 16 residues. The CDR3 loop reads CASRILIDPGHSPLHF. The CDR3 nucleotides are TGTGCCAGCAGGATCCTCATAGACCCCGGGCATTCACCCCTCCACTTT.

This clonotype was observed a few times. The chain has TRBV24-1 and TRBJ2-2, with 7 bases aligning to TRBD2. The ends lost 2 bases at V and 2 bases at J; junction bases unmatched: 7. Germline V gene lookup returns CDR1 KGHDR and CDR2 SFDVKD. The CDR3 totals 17 residues. CDR3: CATSDYTGGPNTGELFF. The CDR3 DNA reads as TGTGCCACCAGTGATTATACGGGGGGACCCAACACCGGGGAGCTGTTTTTT.

The CDR3 protein is CASSLGGVGGNYGYTF. DNA for the CDR3: TGTGCCAGCAGCTTAGGAGGGGTGGGAGGGAACTATGGCTACACCTTC. J is TRBJ1-2 and V is TRBV7-8; tentative D call: TRBD1 (5 bases). This CDR3 has 16 residues. Germline values: CDR1 SGHVS, CDR2 FQNEAQ. Trimming removed 1 base from V and 2 bases from J, with 14 bases in between.

This clonotype was recorded many times. J is TRBJ1-1 and V is TRBV28, with D perhaps TRBD1 (5 bases). The CDR3 is 14 residues long. Germline CDR1 is MDHEN and CDR2 is SYDVKM. V was clipped by 5 bases and J by 1 base, with 11 bases between them. CDR3 residues: CASSPGRPNTEAFF. Here the CDR3 DNA reads TGTGCCAGCAGTCCGGGACGCCCGAACACTGAAGCTTTCTTT.

This clonotype was seen ten or more times. V usage is TRBV9 and J usage is TRBJ2-7, with no clear D. This CDR3 has 17 residues. Germline assignment: CDR1 SGDLS and CDR2 YYNGEE. Deletions cut 0 bases from V and 2 bases from J, with 18 bases between. The CDR3: CASSVAQGPGVPYEQYF. In nucleotides, the CDR3 is TGTGCCAGCAGCGTAGCTCAAGGCCCAGGCGTACCCTACGAGCAGTACTTC.

Many counts were recorded for this clonotype. The rearrangement joins TRBV5-1 to TRBJ2-1, with 10 nucleotides matching TRBD2. CDR3 size: 16 residues. Trimming at V came to 7 bases and at J to 6 bases, leaving 13 bases not matched to a gene. The germline V gene encodes CDR1 SGHRS and CDR2 YFSETQ. CDR3 coding DNA: TGCGCCAGCCCCCACTCCCACCGGACTAGCGGCAATGAGCAGTTCTTC. This encodes CASPHSHRTSGNEQFF.

This clonotype was observed at least ten times. Mismatch with germline at one junction end may stem from a read error. This chain uses TRBV20-1 with TRBJ2-7; 7 bases map to TRBD1. CDR3 length: 13 amino acids. Germline V lookup: CDR1 DFQATT, CDR2 SNEGSKA (reference sequence). CDR3 coding DNA: TGCAGTGTTAGACAGGGAACGATCACCGAGCAGTACTTC. Its protein is CSVRQGTITEQYF.

A remark on this clonotype: A much larger clone differs by one base, so this may be a read error. V gene TRBV5-4 combines with J gene TRBJ2-3; TRBD2 matches at 14 bases. The V gene end was trimmed by 3 bases and the J gene end by 3 bases; junction bases not matched to a gene: 3. CDR3 length: 16 residues. Germline values: CDR1 SGHNT, CDR2 YYREEE (reference sequence). CDR3 sequence (DNA): TGTGCCAGCAGCTCCGGGACTAGCGGGAGAACAGATACGCAGTATTTT. It encodes CASSSGTSGRTDTQYF.

This clonotype was detected many times. The CDR3 DNA is TGTGCCATCAGTGAGTCGAGGACTAGCACAAATGAGCAGTTCTTC. It is translated as CAISESRTSTNEQFF. The chain employs TRBV10-3 and TRBJ2-1, with 8 bases identical to TRBD2. Germline CDR1 ENHRY, CDR2 SYGVKD. The CDR3 runs 15 residues. After removal of 0 bases from V and 7 bases from J, the junction contained 5 bases not matched to a gene.

In its sample, this clonotype was seen many times. The chain links TRBV6-5 to TRBJ2-7; the D gene is possibly TRBD1 (6 bases). V lost 0 bases and J lost 4, with 13 bases in between. The CDR3 is 15 residues long. The germline V gene has CDR1 MNHEY and CDR2 SVGAGI. CDR3: CASSYSSRGLYEQYF. In nucleotides, the CDR3 is TGTGCCAGCAGTTACTCTAGCAGGGGCCTTTACGAGCAGTACTTC.

This clonotype was counted only a few times. The chain joins TRBV10-3 to TRBJ2-3; 7 bases map to TRBD2. In germline, CDR1 is ENHRY, CDR2 SYGVKD. This CDR3 region has 16 residues. The trim removed 2 bases at V and 0 bases at J, leaving 5 bases unmatched. Here the CDR3 DNA reads TGTGCCATCAGTGAGGGGAGGGCGACTAGCACAGATACGCAGTATTTT. Protein: CAISEGRATSTDTQYF.

This clonotype was seen more than once but under ten times. The chain couples TRBV29-1 to TRBJ1-1; no definite D call. Looked up from germline, CDR1 is SQVTM and CDR2 is ANQGSEA. The CDR3 has 13 residues. Trimming cost V 7 bases and J 5 bases, with 17 bases left between them. Written as DNA, the CDR3 is TGCAGCGCACGGCTCGGGGTGAGGACTGAAGCTTTCTTT. It specifies CSARLGVRTEAFF.

With regard to this clonotype: One junction end disagrees with the germline gene, perhaps due to a read error. The chain joins TRBV7-7 to TRBJ2-5, with D perhaps TRBD1 (5 bases). Germline V gene sequence: CDR1 SSHAT, CDR2 FNYEAQ (reference sequence). CDR3 length equals 18 residues. CDR3 region: CASSSRGQGFANQETQYF. The DNA of the CDR3 is TGTGCTAGCAGCTCGCGCGGCCAGGGTTTCGCCAACCAAGAGACCCAGTACTTC.

This clonotype came up a few times. The chain couples TRBV19 to TRBJ1-5; 7 bases are a match to TRBD1. V lost 3 bases and J lost 3; bases outside the gene matches: 8. Germline lookup yields CDR1 LNHDA and CDR2 SQIVND (reference sequence). The length of the CDR3 is 16 residues. CDR3 amino acids: CASSIVAGQSNQPQHF. In nucleotides, the CDR3 is TGTGCCAGTAGTATCGTAGCGGGACAGTCCAATCAGCCCCAGCATTTT. Full variable domain (missing parts from reference TRBV19 and TRBJ1-5): DGGITQSPKYLFRKEGQNVTLSCEQNLNHDAMYWYRQDPGQGLRLIYYSQIVNDFQKGDIAEGYSVSREKKESFPLTVTSAQKNPTAFYLCASSIVAGQSNQPQHFGDGTRLSIL.

This chain uses TRBV20-1 with TRBJ1-2; D is unresolved. The germline V gene encodes CDR1 DFQATT and CDR2 SNEGSKA (reference sequence). Trimming left V 3 bases short and J 7 bases short, with 12 bases between. The CDR3 is 12 amino acids. Here the CDR3 reads CSASNTFGGYTF. CDR3 DNA sequence: TGCAGTGCTAGTAACACCTTCGGTGGCTACACCTTC.

This clonotype was recorded at least ten times. The chain recombines TRBV24-1 with TRBJ2-5, with D possibly matching TRBD1 (6 bases). Between the trimmed V and J ends, which lost 9 bases and 2 bases, there was a span of 15 bases. This CDR3 contains 14 residues. CDR1 is KGHDR and CDR2 is SFDVKD in the germline V gene. CDR3 sequence reads: CATQGGYEQETQYF. Here the CDR3 DNA reads TGTGCCACCCAAGGGGGATACGAACAAGAGACCCAGTACTTC.

This clonotype was counted ten times or more. V and J are TRBV11-2 and TRBJ2-2; TRBD2 matches at 10 bases. The CDR3 runs 17 residues. Germline-derived CDR1 and CDR2 are SGHAT and FQNNGV. V trimming: 3 bases; J trimming: 4 bases; junction bases outside the gene matches: 8. The CDR3 sequence: CASSLGLAGVGTGELFF. CDR3 bases: TGTGCCAGCAGCTTGGGCCTAGCGGGAGTCGGCACCGGGGAGCTGTTTTTT.

This clonotype was counted between two and nine times. This may come from a read error, since a much larger clone is one base off. The chain links TRBV28 to TRBJ2-2; D unclear. Germline lookup yields CDR1 MDHEN and CDR2 SYDVKM. This CDR3 is built from 15 residues. The CDR3 DNA is TGTGCCAGCAGCCGATATCACCAGAACATCGGGGAGCTGTTTTTT. It encodes CASSRYHQNIGELFF.

This clonotype was detected only a few times. The chain has TRBV7-8 and TRBJ2-1; TRBD2 matches at 8 bases. V shed 1 base and J 2 bases; nucleotides not matched to a gene: 7. The CDR3 has 17 amino acids. Germline CDR1 is SGHVS and CDR2 is FQNEAQ. CDR3 nucleotides: TGTGCCAGCAGCTTAGTGCCTTGGCGGGAGGCCTACAATGAGCAGTTCTTC. It translates to CASSLVPWREAYNEQFF.

Many counts were recorded for this clonotype. The chain uses TRBV12-3 or TRBV12-4 and TRBJ2-5; D may be TRBD2 (6 bases). With 7 bases removed from V and 5 bases from J, the gap between germline ends came to 14 bases. The CDR3 length is 13 residues. CDR3 residues: CASTRGIDETQYF. The DNA of the CDR3 is TGTGCCAGCACCCGGGGGATAGATGAGACCCAGTACTTC.

This clonotype has only a few counts. The chain links TRBV6-2 or TRBV6-3 to TRBJ2-5; 9 positions agree with TRBD2. The V and J ends lost 6 bases and 5 bases, in that order; junction bases with no gene match: 4. CDR1 and CDR2 from the germline V gene are MNHEY and SVGEGT. This CDR3 region has 13 residues. The CDR3 DNA is TGTGCCAGCAGGGGACTAGCCGCGGAGACCCAGTACTTC. It specifies CASRGLAAETQYF.

The chain employs TRBV20-1 and TRBJ2-1; D is unclear. The V gene's germline CDR1 is DFQATT and CDR2 SNEGSKA (reference sequence). Between the trimmed V and J ends, which lost 0 bases and 0 bases, there was a span of 12 bases. The CDR3 totals 16 residues. The CDR3 region has the DNA TGCAGTGCTAGAGATGTGTGGACCAGCTCCTACAATGAGCAGTTCTTC. Translation: CSARDVWTSSYNEQFF.

This chain uses TRBV6-1 with TRBJ1-5; 7 nucleotides align to TRBD1. This CDR3 has 18 amino acids. Germline CDR1 MNHNS, CDR2 SASEGT. V shed 7 bases and J 1 base; nucleotides not matched to a gene: 16. In DNA, the CDR3 is TGTGCCAGCAAACAAGGACCCAAAACAGGGGCCAGCAATCAGCCCCAGCATTTT. Translation gives CASKQGPKTGASNQPQHF.

The V call is TRBV10-3, the J call TRBJ2-3; a possible D gene is TRBD1 (5 bases). The V gene lost 6 bases and the J gene lost 1 base, with 14 bases spanning the gap. Germline CDR1 and CDR2: ENHRY and SYGVKD. The CDR3 length is 15 residues. Here the CDR3 reads CAISDSYLRTDTQYF. CDR3 nucleotide sequence: TGTGCCATCAGCGACAGCTACCTCCGCACAGATACGCAGTATTTT.

In this sample, this clonotype turned up a few times. This sequence may be a read error, since a much larger clone differs from it by one base. V gene TRBV28 combines with J gene TRBJ1-3; 8 bases are a match to TRBD1. CDR3 length equals 16 residues. The V gene's germline CDR1 is MDHEN and CDR2 SYDVKM. The V gene end was trimmed by 8 bases and the J gene end by 5 bases; junction bases not matched to a gene: 14. DNA for the CDR3: TGTGCCAGCGGTTCCTTGGACAGGGCGCCCCGAAACACCATATATTTT. It specifies CASGSLDRAPRNTIYF.

In its sample, this clonotype was seen many times. The chain joins TRBV7-3 to TRBJ2-3; the D is unclear. The CDR3 spans 14 residues. V shed 4 bases and J shed 11 bases, with 19 bases lying between them. Germline-derived CDR1 and CDR2 are SGHTA and FQGTGA. Here the CDR3 DNA reads TGTGCCAGCAGCTCACCCCCCATCATGACAAGGCAGTATTTT. Translated: CASSSPPIMTRQYF. The variable domain in full, with the rest retrieved from reference TRBV7-3 and TRBJ2-3, is GAGVSQTPSNKVTEKGKYVELRCDPISGHTALYWYRQSLGQGPEFLIYFQGTGAADDSGLPNDRFFAVRPEGSVSTLKIQRTERGDSAVYLCASSSPPIMTRQYFGPGTRLTVL.

The sample holds many counts of this clonotype. This chain connects TRBV12-3 or TRBV12-4 to TRBJ2-7; 10 bases match TRBD2. The CDR3 loop spans 17 amino acids. V dropped 3 bases and J dropped 3; count of bases not matched to a gene: 11. The chain's CDR3 is CASSLRPLGLAVYEQYF. The CDR3 nucleotides are TGTGCCAGCAGTTTGCGACCACTCGGACTAGCGGTCTACGAGCAGTACTTC.